These 6 T cell receptor beta chains were sequenced from one sample in a study of circulating CD8 cells and anti-PD-1 response in melanoma. From live CD3+CD8+TCRalphabeta+ cells, four PD-1 and/or TIGIT subsets were sorted. TCR libraries were prepared from around 15 ng of total RNA with the QIAseq Immune Repertoire TCR panel. Via MiXCR, TCRdb re-called the reads, giving one row per CDR3 protein. Of roughly 890 distinct CDR3 sequences listed, 9.5% to 13% are singletons. The source was CD8+ T cells from PBMCs, collected at baseline or after one month of anti-PD-1 therapy (not recorded which). These receptors were collected from a human donor with melanoma.

In this sample, this clonotype is medium-sized. This chain uses TRBV6-6 with TRBJ2-1, with TRBD1 as a possible D gene (6 bases). This CDR3 is 14 amino acids long. Per germline, CDR1 MNHNY and CDR2 SVGAGI (reference sequence). Trimming pared 5 bases from V and 6 bases from J, leaving 14 bases between. The CDR3: CASSTRTAPNEQFF. Here the CDR3 DNA reads TGTGCCAGCAGTACAAGGACAGCCCCCAATGAGCAGTTCTTC.

This clonotype is medium-sized within its sample. The rearrangement uses TRBV2 and TRBJ2-2, with D unresolved. CDR3 size: 11 residues. CDR1 is SNHLY, CDR2 FYNNEI, per germline. V lost 6 bases and J lost 4, with 3 bases in between. The CDR3: CASRFTGELFF. The DNA for the CDR3 is TGTGCCAGCAGGTTCACCGGGGAGCTGTTTTTT.

By its share, this clonotype is medium-sized. The J gene is TRBJ2-7, the V gene TRBV27; D tentatively fits TRBD1 or TRBD2 (6 bases each). The CDR3 covers 14 residues. CDR1 and CDR2 (germline): MNHEY, SMNVEV (reference sequence). Trimming cost V 8 bases and J 0 bases, with 14 bases left between them. In DNA form, the CDR3 reads TGTGCCAGCTGGGGGGCCCTGAGCTCCTACGAGCAGTACTTC. Its translation: CASWGALSSYEQYF.

Judged by abundance, this clonotype is medium-sized. The chain couples TRBV2 to TRBJ2-7, with 9 bases fitting TRBD2. The CDR3 runs 18 residues. The V gene end was trimmed by 6 bases and the J gene end by 3 bases; junction bases not matched to a gene: 18. Germline loops: CDR1 SNHLY, CDR2 FYNNEI. The CDR3 spells CASRTSGTPTVGGYEQYF. The DNA of the CDR3 is TGTGCCAGCAGGACTAGCGGAACGCCGACAGTTGGGGGCTACGAGCAGTACTTC.

This clonotype was seen a few times. V and J are TRBV7-8 and TRBJ2-3; D is undetermined. The V end was cut by 4 bases, the J end by 4 bases, with 9 bases between. The germline CDR1 and CDR2 sequences are SGHVS and FQNEAQ. The CDR3 loop spans 13 amino acids. CDR3 loop: CASSSRYADTQYF. DNA for the CDR3: TGTGCCAGCAGCTCTAGATATGCAGATACGCAGTATTTT. The full variable domain, completed using reference TRBV7-8 and TRBJ2-3, is GAGVSQSPRYKVAKRGQDVALRCDPISGHVSLFWYQQALGQGPEFLTYFQNEAQLDKSGLPSDRFFAERPEGSVSTLKIQRTQQEDSAVYLCASSSRYADTQYFGPGTRLTVL.

Note on this clonotype: A much larger clone sits a single nucleotide away, making a read error possible. V and J are TRBV24-1 and TRBJ2-7; a possible D gene is TRBD2 (5 bases). V lost 2 bases, J lost 3 bases, and 10 bases lay in between. The CDR3 length is 14 residues. Germline V gene data show CDR1 as KGHDR and CDR2 as SFDVKD. The CDR3 is CATSDSPRVYEQYF. Here the CDR3 DNA reads TGTGCCACCAGTGATTCCCCGAGGGTCTACGAGCAGTACTTC.